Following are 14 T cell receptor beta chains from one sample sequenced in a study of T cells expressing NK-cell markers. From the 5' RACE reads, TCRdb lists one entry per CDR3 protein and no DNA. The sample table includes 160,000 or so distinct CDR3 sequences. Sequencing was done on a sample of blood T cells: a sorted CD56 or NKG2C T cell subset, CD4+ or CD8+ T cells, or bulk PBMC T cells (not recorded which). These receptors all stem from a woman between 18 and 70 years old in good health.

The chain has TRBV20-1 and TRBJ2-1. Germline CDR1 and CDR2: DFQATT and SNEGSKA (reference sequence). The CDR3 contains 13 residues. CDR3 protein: CSASSYASNEQFF.

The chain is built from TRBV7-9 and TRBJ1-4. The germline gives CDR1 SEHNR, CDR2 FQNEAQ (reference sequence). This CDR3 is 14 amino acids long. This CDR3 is CASSPSGVGEKLFF.

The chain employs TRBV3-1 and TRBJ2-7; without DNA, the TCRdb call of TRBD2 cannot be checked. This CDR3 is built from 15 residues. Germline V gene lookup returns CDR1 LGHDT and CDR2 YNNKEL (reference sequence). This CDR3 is CASSQVPSGTGEQYF.

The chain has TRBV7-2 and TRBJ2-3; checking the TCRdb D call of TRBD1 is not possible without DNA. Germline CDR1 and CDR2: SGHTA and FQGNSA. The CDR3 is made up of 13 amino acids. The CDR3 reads CASSPSRQGGLYF. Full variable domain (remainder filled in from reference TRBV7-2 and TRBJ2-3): GAGVSQSPSNKVTEKGKDVELRCDPISGHTALYWYRQSLGQGLEFLIYFQGNSAPDKSGLPSDRFSAERTGGSVSTLTIQRTQQEDSAVYLCASSPSRQGGLYFGPGTRLTVL.

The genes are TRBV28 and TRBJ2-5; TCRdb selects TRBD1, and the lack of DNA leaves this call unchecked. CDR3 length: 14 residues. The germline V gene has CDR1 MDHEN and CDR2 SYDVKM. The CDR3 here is CASSLPGYQETQYF.

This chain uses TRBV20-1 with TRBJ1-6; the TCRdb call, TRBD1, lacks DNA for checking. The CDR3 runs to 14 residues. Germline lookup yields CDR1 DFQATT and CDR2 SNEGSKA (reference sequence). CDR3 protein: CSVGTVLPDSPLHF.

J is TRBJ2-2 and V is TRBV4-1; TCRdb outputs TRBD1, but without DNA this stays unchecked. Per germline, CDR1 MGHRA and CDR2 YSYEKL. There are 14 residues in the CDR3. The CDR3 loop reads CASSQVSGGGELFF.

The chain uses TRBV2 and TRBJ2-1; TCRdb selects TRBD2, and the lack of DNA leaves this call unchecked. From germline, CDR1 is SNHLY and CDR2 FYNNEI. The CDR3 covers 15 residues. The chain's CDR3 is CASSGSGGTYNEQFF.

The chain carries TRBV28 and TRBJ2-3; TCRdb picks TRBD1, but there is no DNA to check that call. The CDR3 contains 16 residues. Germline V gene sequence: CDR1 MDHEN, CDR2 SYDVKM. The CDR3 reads CASSPLVGNPTDTQYF. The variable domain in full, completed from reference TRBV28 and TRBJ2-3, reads DVKVTQSSRYLVKRTGEKVFLECVQDMDHENMFWYRQDPGLGLRLIYFSYDVKMKEKGDIPEGYSVSREKKERFSLILESASTNQTSMYLCASSPLVGNPTDTQYFGPGTRLTVL.

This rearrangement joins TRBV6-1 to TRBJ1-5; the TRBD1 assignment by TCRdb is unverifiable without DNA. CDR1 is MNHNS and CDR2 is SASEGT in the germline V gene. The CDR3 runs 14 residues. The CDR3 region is CASSTDRGYQPQHF.

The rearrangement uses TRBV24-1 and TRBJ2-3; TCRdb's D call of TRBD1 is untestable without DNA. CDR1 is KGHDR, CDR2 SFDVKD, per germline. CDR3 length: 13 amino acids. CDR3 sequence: CATSDWTADTQYF.

CDR3 sequence reads: CASSHYDGGTEAFF. The chain combines TRBV12-3 or TRBV12-4 with TRBJ1-1; the D gene TCRdb calls, TRBD1, cannot be checked with no DNA. The CDR3 sequence is 14 residues long.

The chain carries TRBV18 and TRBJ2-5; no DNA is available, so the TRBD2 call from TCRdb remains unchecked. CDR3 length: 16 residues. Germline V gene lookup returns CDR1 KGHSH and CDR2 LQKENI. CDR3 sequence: CASSPNLAGEEETQYF.

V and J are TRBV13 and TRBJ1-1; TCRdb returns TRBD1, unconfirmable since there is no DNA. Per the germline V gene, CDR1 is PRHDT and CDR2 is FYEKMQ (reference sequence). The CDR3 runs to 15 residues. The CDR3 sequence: CASSPRTGGNTEAFF.